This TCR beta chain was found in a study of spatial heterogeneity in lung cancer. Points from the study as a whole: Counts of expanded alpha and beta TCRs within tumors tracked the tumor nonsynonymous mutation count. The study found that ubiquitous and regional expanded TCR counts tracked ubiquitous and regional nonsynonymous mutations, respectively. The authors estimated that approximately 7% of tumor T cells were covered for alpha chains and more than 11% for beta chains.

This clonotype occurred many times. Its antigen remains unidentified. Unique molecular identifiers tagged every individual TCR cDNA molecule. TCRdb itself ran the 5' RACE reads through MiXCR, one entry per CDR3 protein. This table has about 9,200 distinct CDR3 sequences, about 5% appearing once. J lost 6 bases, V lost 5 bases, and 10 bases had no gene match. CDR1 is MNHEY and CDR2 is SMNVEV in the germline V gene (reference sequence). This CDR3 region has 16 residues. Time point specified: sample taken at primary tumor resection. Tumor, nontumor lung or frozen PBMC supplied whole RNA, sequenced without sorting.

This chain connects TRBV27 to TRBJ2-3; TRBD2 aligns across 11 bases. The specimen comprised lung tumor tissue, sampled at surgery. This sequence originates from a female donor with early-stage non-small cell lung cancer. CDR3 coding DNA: TGTGCCAGCAGTCCGAGTCTAGCGGGAGGATCGGATACGCAGTATTTT. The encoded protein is CASSPSLAGGSDTQYF.